Below are 22 T cell receptor beta chains sequenced from a single sample in a study of T-cell reconstitution after alpha-beta-depleted transplantation in children (dated by TCRdb to the mid-2010s). Libraries were made using PCR. For sequencing, an Illumina HiSeq 2500 was employed. TCR libraries were prepared with molecular barcoding, using unique molecular identifiers to normalize TCRbeta repertoire quantification. TCRdb reanalyzed the raw reads on its own, using fastp at Q25 for trimming and MiXCR for clone calling, and kept in-frame beta chains. Identical CDR3 protein sequences are pooled into one entry, listed with their most common genes and DNA. The sample table holds about 400,000 distinct CDR3 sequences, of which roughly 20% were seen once. The ten largest clones add up to less than 4.5% of the sample. Sequences were derived from PBMCs from the stem cell graft donor, sampled from the stem cell graft. All receptors derive from a human donor who donated a stem cell graft to a child with acute myeloid leukemia.

This clonotype appeared many times. The chain couples TRBV20-1 to TRBJ2-2; the match to TRBD2 covers 15 bases. CDR1 and CDR2 from the germline V gene are DFQATT and SNEGSKA (reference sequence). V shed 3 bases, J shed 5 bases, and the junction held 4 bases outside the gene matches. The CDR3 runs 16 residues. The CDR3 DNA reads as TGCAGTGCTAGGCCCGGGACTAGCGGGAGGACCGGGGAGCTGTTTTTT. Its translation is CSARPGTSGRTGELFF.

This clonotype was counted once. The CDR3 protein is CASRRGRGEADTQYF. CDR3 nucleotide sequence: TGTGCCAGCAGGAGGGGTAGGGGGGAGGCAGATACGCAGTATTTT. The V call is TRBV12-3 or TRBV12-4, the J call TRBJ2-3; the D call may be TRBD1 or TRBD2 (6 bases each). The CDR3 sequence is 15 residues long. The V end was cut by 6 bases, the J end by 4 bases, with 17 bases between.

The V and J genes are TRBV20-1 and TRBJ2-1; TRBD2 matches at 11 bases. Germline values: CDR1 DFQATT, CDR2 SNEGSKA (reference sequence). J lost 4 bases, V lost 6 bases, and 11 bases had no gene match. The CDR3 loop spans 16 amino acids. CDR3 sequence reads: CSAVPFSGRGYNEQFF. Here the CDR3 DNA reads TGCAGTGCCGTCCCCTTTAGCGGGAGGGGTTACAATGAGCAGTTCTTC.

This clonotype showed up just a few times. This rearrangement joins TRBV4-1 to TRBJ1-2, with D unclear. The V end was cut by 1 base, the J end by 2 bases, with 11 bases between. This CDR3 has 15 amino acids. The germline V gene encodes CDR1 MGHRA and CDR2 YSYEKL. CDR3 region: CASSQGHNGNYGYTF. The CDR3 coding sequence is TGCGCCAGCAGCCAAGGCCACAACGGGAACTATGGCTACACCTTC.

The chain joins TRBV29-1 to TRBJ1-3, with D unclear. CDR1 is SQVTM, CDR2 ANQGSEA, per germline. With 0 bases removed from V and 4 bases from J, the gap between germline ends came to 10 bases. This CDR3 has 14 amino acids. The CDR3 coding sequence is TGCAGCGTTGAAGATAAGCTGGAAGGAAACACCATATATTTT. Protein: CSVEDKLEGNTIYF.

The chain recombines TRBV12-3 or TRBV12-4 with TRBJ2-7; D is unclear. Trimming removed 0 bases from V and 5 bases from J, with 11 bases in between. There are 14 residues in the CDR3. The CDR3 here is CASSLAVRSNEQYF. DNA for the CDR3: TGTGCCAGCAGTTTAGCGGTCAGGAGCAACGAGCAGTACTTC.

This clonotype was observed at least ten times. The chain is built from TRBV20-1 and TRBJ2-5; D might be TRBD2 (6 bases). Looked up from germline, CDR1 is DFQATT and CDR2 is SNEGSKA (reference sequence). This CDR3 spans 16 amino acids. The V and J ends lost 2 bases and 3 bases respectively, with 19 bases between them. CDR3 in amino acids: CSARTTSLRSKETQYF. The CDR3 region has the DNA TGCAGTGCTAGAACTACTAGCTTAAGATCCAAAGAGACCCAGTACTTC.

The chain joins TRBV10-2 to TRBJ2-7; TRBD2 aligns across 12 bases. Trimming cost V 3 bases and J 3 bases; bases outside gene matches: 9. The CDR3 is 17 residues long. Germline lookup yields CDR1 WSHSY and CDR2 SAAADI. CDR3 residues: CASSDQGLAGTHYEQYF. CDR3 coding DNA: TGCGCCAGCAGTGACCAGGGACTAGCGGGTACGCACTACGAGCAGTACTTC.

The table lists this clonotype with a few counts. This chain uses TRBV12-3 or TRBV12-4 with TRBJ2-7; D ambiguous. The CDR3 runs 15 residues. V lost 5 bases, J lost 1 base, and 15 bases lay in between. CDR3 region: CASSPPQAASYEQYF. CDR3 DNA: TGTGCCAGCAGTCCGCCCCAGGCAGCTTCCTACGAGCAGTACTTC.

The chain has TRBV6-5 and TRBJ2-1; a possible D gene is TRBD2 (6 bases). Looked up from germline, CDR1 is MNHEY and CDR2 is SVGAGI. V was shortened by 2 bases and J by 8 bases, with 13 bases between the two germline ends. CDR3 length equals 14 residues. CDR3 sequence: CASSYPGSVDEQFF. As DNA, the CDR3 is TGTGCCAGCAGTTACCCCGGGAGTGTAGATGAGCAGTTCTTC.

Comment on this clonotype: Relative to the germline gene, one junction end is altered; a read error may explain this. V gene TRBV20-1 combines with J gene TRBJ2-7; 11 bases align to TRBD2. This CDR3 region has 16 residues. Germline V lookup: CDR1 DFQATT, CDR2 SNEGSKA (reference sequence). Written as DNA, the CDR3 is TGCTGTGCTAGAGGGCGGACTAGCGGGTTCTCCTACGAGCAGTACTTC. As protein: CCARGRTSGFSYEQYF.

The chain links TRBV20-1 to TRBJ2-1; D may be TRBD2 (5 bases). V lost 4 bases, J lost 0 bases, and 16 bases lay in between. This CDR3 is 16 amino acids long. Germline V lookup: CDR1 DFQATT, CDR2 SNEGSKA (reference sequence). Written as DNA, the CDR3 is TGCAGTGCTATTGATCGGGGATCGTCCTCCTACAATGAGCAGTTCTTC. Its protein product is CSAIDRGSSSYNEQFF.

This clonotype appeared a few times. The chain recombines TRBV3-1 with TRBJ2-7; D is unresolved. CDR3 length: 12 amino acids. Per the germline V gene, CDR1 is LGHDT and CDR2 is YNNKEL (reference sequence). V shed 1 base and J shed 5 bases, with 6 bases lying between them. The CDR3 region has the DNA TGTGCCAGCAGCCAAGTCCTTCACGAGCAGTACTTC. The encoded protein is CASSQVLHEQYF.

The chain recombines TRBV28 with TRBJ2-7; 7 nucleotides match TRBD1. Germline V gene lookup returns CDR1 MDHEN and CDR2 SYDVKM. CDR3 length equals 13 residues. Unmatched junction bases numbered 6, after V lost 3 bases and J lost 7 bases. The CDR3 sequence is CASSLHRGQEQYF. The CDR3 DNA is TGTGCCAGCAGTTTGCACAGGGGTCAAGAGCAGTACTTC.

The chain combines TRBV2 with TRBJ2-1; 9 nucleotides line up with TRBD2. V shed 7 bases, J shed 5 bases, and the junction held 6 bases outside the gene matches. Germline V gene data show CDR1 as SNHLY and CDR2 as FYNNEI. The CDR3 extends over 14 amino acids. CDR3 amino acids: CASTWREGNNEQFF. CDR3 in DNA: TGTGCCAGCACATGGCGGGAGGGCAACAATGAGCAGTTCTTC.

This rearrangement joins TRBV28 to TRBJ2-7, with D perhaps TRBD1 or TRBD2 (5 bases each). V lost 5 bases and J 2 bases, leaving 10 bases between the germline ends. Germline V gene data show CDR1 as MDHEN and CDR2 as SYDVKM. This CDR3 contains 13 residues. CDR3 sequence: CASSRGVPYEQYF. Written as DNA, the CDR3 is TGTGCCAGCAGTCGAGGGGTTCCCTACGAGCAGTACTTC.

The CDR3 region is CSARDKYWYTDTQYF. In DNA, the CDR3 is TGCAGTGCTAGAGATAAGTACTGGTACACAGATACGCAGTATTTT. This chain links TRBV20-1 with TRBJ2-3; D gene unclear. The CDR3 is made up of 15 amino acids. Trimming took 0 bases from V and 2 from J, leaving 12 bases between them. Germline V gives CDR1 DFQATT, CDR2 SNEGSKA (reference sequence).

The chain uses TRBV5-1 and TRBJ2-7, with D unclear. This CDR3 contains 12 residues. Trimming stripped 4 bases from V and 2 bases from J, with 7 bases between. Germline lookup yields CDR1 SGHRS and CDR2 YFSETQ. Here the CDR3 reads CASSRLPYEQYF. CDR3 DNA: TGCGCCAGCAGCCGACTCCCCTACGAGCAGTACTTC.

A few counts support this clonotype. The V and J genes are TRBV25-1 and TRBJ2-5, with D possibly being TRBD1 (5 bases). From germline, CDR1 is MGHDK and CDR2 SYGVNS. The V end was cut by 4 bases, the J end by 2 bases, with 14 bases between. The CDR3 extends over 15 amino acids. The CDR3 loop is CASSGRQLMQETQYF. The CDR3 region has the DNA TGTGCCAGCAGTGGTAGACAGCTAATGCAAGAGACCCAGTACTTC.

This clonotype came up many times. The chain has TRBV25-1 and TRBJ2-3; 11 bases fit TRBD2. CDR3 size: 15 residues. With V trimmed by 5 bases and J by 3 bases, 4 bases remained unmatched. Germline CDR1 is MGHDK and CDR2 is SYGVNS. The CDR3 spells CASSLTSGNTDTQYF. DNA for the CDR3: TGTGCCAGCAGTTTGACTAGCGGGAATACAGATACGCAGTATTTT.

The chain links TRBV29-1 to TRBJ2-5; possible D gene TRBD2, 6 bases. V was clipped by 7 bases and J by 2 bases, with 17 bases between them. Germline V gene lookup returns CDR1 SQVTM and CDR2 ANQGSEA. The CDR3 totals 14 residues. CDR3 sequence: CSGCMGGYQETQYF. CDR3 sequence (DNA): TGCAGCGGATGTATGGGGGGATATCAAGAGACCCAGTACTTC.

The chain uses TRBV15 and TRBJ2-7, with a weak D call TRBD2 (6 bases). The CDR3 runs to 15 residues. Germline assignment: CDR1 LNHNV and CDR2 YYDKDF (reference sequence). Trimming cost V 0 bases and J 2 bases, with 11 bases left between them. The CDR3 loop is CATSRDDSGTYEQYF. The CDR3 DNA sequence: TGTGCCACCAGCAGAGATGATAGCGGAACCTACGAGCAGTACTTC.